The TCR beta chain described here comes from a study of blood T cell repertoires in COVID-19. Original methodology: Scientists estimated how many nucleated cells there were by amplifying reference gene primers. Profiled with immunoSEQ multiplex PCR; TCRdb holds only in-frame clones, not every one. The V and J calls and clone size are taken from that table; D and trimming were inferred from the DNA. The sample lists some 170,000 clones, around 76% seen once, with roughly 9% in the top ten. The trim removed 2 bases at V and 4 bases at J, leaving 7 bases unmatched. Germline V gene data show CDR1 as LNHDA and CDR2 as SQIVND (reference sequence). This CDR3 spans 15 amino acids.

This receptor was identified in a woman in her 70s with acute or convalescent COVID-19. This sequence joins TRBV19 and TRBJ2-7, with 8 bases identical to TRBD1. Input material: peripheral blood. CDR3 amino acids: CASSIMTGEMYEQYF. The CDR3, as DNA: TGTGCCAGTAGTATAATGACAGGGGAAATGTACGAGCAGTACTTC. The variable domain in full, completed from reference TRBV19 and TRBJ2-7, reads DGGITQSPKYLFRKEGQNVTLSCEQNLNHDAMYWYRQDPGQGLRLIYYSQIVNDFQKGDIAEGYSVSREKKESFPLTVTSAQKNPTAFYLCASSIMTGEMYEQYFGPGTRLTVT.